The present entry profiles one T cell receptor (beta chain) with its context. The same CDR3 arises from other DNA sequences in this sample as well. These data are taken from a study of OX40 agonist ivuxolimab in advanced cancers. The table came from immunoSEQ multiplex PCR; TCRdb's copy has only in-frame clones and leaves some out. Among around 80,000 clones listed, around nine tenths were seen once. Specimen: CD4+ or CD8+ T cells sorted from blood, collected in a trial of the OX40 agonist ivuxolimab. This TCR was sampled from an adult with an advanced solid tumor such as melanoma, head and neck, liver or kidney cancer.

CDR3 loop: CASSVGLAGYGELFF. The DNA for the CDR3 is TGTGCCAGCAGCGTGGGACTAGCGGGGTACGGGGAGCTGTTTTTT. V and J are TRBV9 and TRBJ2-2; 13 nucleotides align to TRBD2. The CDR3 covers 15 residues. The V gene's germline CDR1 is SGDLS and CDR2 YYNGEE. The V and J ends lost 2 bases and 7 bases, in that order; junction bases with no gene match: 2.